This entry features one T cell receptor (beta chain) sequence. Its specific antigen is unknown. Per-nucleotide qualities are absent, and no much larger clonotype sits a single base away. These data originate in a study of Ad26.COV2.S vaccination and SARS-CoV-2 variants (dated by TCRdb to 2020 to 2023). Regarding the study in general: Donors in the vaccine arm were drawn from COV1001, a phase I-IIa trial of Ad26.COV2.S in healthy adults that was multicentre, randomized, double-blind and placebo-controlled. Trial participants were randomized into five groups of five, in which low-dose or high-dose Ad26.COV2.S was given once or twice, or placebo was given on both occasions. The TCR-sequenced set comprised around 32 samples: approximately 20 Ad26.COV2.S vaccine recipients, 5 placebo recipients and 8 SARS-CoV-2 convalescent individuals. Investigators did not know the trial group allocation while performing experiments and assessing outcomes. Dosing of Ad26.COV2.S was intramuscular, at either 5x10^10 or 1x10^11 viral particles, delivered as one shot or as two shots spaced 56 days apart. TCRbeta repertoire sequencing served as the tool for gauging how specific and how broad the SARS-CoV-2-reactive T cell receptors were following Ad26.COV2.S vaccination.

The paper's findings and limits, for the study overall: According to the authors, total T cell responses may have been underestimated by the TCR breadth and depth analyses. Ad26.COV2.S recipients had higher spike-specific TCR breadth than placebo recipients (P = 0.0014). After vaccination, spike-specific CD8+ and CD4+ T cell responses were reported to show substantial breadth. Vaccine and placebo recipients had similar non-spike TCR breadth, a finding consistent with the vaccine containing only spike. The study lacked the statistical power to compare responses across vaccine doses or regimens.

The immunoSEQ Assay was the method used to sequence TCRbeta CDR3 regions. After extraction, genomic DNA underwent amplification by bias-controlled multiplex PCR, followed by high-throughput sequencing. The study's own analysis went as follows. To quantify the absolute abundance of every unique TCRbeta CDR3 region, sequences were collapsed and filtered. T cell fraction was estimated by normalizing TCRbeta template counts to usable DNA, which was measured by amplifying reference genes present in all nucleated cells. Repertoire TCRs were annotated as SARS-CoV-2-specific by exact matching of V gene, CDR3 amino acid sequence and J gene to a known reactive TCR set. The reference SARS-CoV-2 TCR set came from MIRA and was filtered for enrichment in COVID-19-positive ImmuneCODE repertoires, removing public or cross-reactive TCRs. Based on the MIRA antigens, annotated TCRs were further analysed at the level of specific ORF or position within ORF. Breadth was defined as the number of annotated unique rearrangements divided by the total number of unique productive rearrangements, and depth was defined as the summed frequency of the annotated unique rearrangements. Group comparisons of TCR breadth used two-sided Wilcoxon rank-sum tests. TCRdb limited this immuneACCESS table to in-frame rearrangements with V and J called. A share of clones is missing; checked studies link under half to unresolved V genes, and the rest is unexplained. V, J and clone size are those of that table, while D and trimming were read from the DNA. This sample has roughly 420,000 clones in its table, and 89% of those were observed once. The ten largest make up around 2.5% of the sample.

Explained via the paper, the treatment or condition label denotes: about 20 received Ad26.COV2.S at low or high dose, single or two shots; roughly 5 received placebo; per-sample allocation not given. Repertoires of vaccine and placebo recipients were sequenced from samples taken on day 63 after the first injection. Between 29 July and 7 August 2020, Cohort 1b enrolled around 24 adults aged 18-55 years at one site in Boston, USA. As a vaccine, Ad26.COV2.S was a replication-incompetent adenovirus type 26 vector that expressed a prefusion-stabilized SARS-CoV-2 spike protein derived from the original Wuhan strain. Sequenced material: peripheral blood, taken in a trial of Ad26.COV2.S vaccine versus placebo. This TCR derives from a person between 18 and 65 years old who received the Ad26.COV2.S COVID-19 vaccine or a placebo.

The nucleotide sequence reads TGTGCCAGCAGCACAGGGGGCTATAATTCACCCCTCCACTTT. It codes for CASSTGGYNSPLHF. The chain uses TRBV7-9 and TRBJ1-6; 8 of the junction bases match TRBD1. For this chain, trimming is 5 bases at the V end and 3 bases at the J end, and the number of junction bases without a gene match is 0. Looking up the germline V gene (reference sequence) yields CDR1 SEHNR and CDR2 FQNEAQ. From its cysteine to its phenylalanine, the CDR3 spans 14 amino acids. Kept here is only the CDR3 DNA, which spans 42 bases and is read in frame from base 1.